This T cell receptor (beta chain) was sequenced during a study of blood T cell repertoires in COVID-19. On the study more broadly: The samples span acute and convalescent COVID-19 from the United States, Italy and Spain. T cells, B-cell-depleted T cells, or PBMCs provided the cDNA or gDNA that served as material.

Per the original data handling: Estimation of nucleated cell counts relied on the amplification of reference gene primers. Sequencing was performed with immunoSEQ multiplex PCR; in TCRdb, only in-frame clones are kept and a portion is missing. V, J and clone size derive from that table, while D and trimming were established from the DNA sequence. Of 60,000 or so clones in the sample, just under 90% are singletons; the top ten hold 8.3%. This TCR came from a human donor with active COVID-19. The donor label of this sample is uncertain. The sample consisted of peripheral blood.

The CDR3 spells CASSVAPGEDTQYF. The CDR3 nucleotides read TGTGCCAGCAGCGTAGCTCCCGGGGAGGATACGCAGTATTTT. The chain combines TRBV9 with TRBJ2-3, with D perhaps TRBD2 (5 bases). CDR1 is SGDLS and CDR2 is YYNGEE in the germline V gene. The CDR3 extends over 14 amino acids. V dropped 0 bases and J dropped 6 bases, with 11 bases sitting between them.